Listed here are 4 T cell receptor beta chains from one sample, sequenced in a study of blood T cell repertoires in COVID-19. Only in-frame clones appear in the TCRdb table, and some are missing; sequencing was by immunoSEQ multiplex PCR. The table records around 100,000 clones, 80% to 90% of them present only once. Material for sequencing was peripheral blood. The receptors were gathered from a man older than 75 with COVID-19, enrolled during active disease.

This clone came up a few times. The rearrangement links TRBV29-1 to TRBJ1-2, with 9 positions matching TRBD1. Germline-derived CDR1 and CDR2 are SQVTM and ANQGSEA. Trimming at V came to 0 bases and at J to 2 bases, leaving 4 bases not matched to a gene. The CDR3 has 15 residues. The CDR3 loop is CSVEDQGTGNYGYTF. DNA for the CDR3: TGCAGCGTTGAAGATCAGGGGACAGGGAACTATGGCTACACCTTC. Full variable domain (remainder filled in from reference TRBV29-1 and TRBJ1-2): SAVISQKPSRDICQRGTSLTIQCQVDSQVTMMFWYRQQPGQSLTLIATANQGSEATYESGFVIDKFPISRPNLTFSTLTVSNMSPEDSSIYLCSVEDQGTGNYGYTFGSGTRLTVV.

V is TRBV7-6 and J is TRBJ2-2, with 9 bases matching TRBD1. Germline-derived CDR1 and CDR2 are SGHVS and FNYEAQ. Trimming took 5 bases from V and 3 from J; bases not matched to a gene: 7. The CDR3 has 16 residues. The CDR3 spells CASSPRQGGYTGELFF. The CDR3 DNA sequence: TGTGCCAGCAGCCCCCGACAGGGGGGGTACACCGGGGAGCTGTTTTTT.

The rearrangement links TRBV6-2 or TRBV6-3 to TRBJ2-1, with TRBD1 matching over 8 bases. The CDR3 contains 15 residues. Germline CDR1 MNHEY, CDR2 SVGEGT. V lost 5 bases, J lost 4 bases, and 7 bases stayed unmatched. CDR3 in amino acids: CASSGGQGAYNEQFF. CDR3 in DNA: TGTGCCAGCAGTGGTGGCCAGGGGGCGTACAATGAGCAGTTCTTC.

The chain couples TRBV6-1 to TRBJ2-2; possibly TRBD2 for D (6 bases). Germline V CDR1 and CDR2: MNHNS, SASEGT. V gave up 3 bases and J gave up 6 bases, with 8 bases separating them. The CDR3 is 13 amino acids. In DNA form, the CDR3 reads TGTGCCAGCAGTGACGGGACTGCCGGGGAGCTGTTTTTT. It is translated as CASSDGTAGELFF.